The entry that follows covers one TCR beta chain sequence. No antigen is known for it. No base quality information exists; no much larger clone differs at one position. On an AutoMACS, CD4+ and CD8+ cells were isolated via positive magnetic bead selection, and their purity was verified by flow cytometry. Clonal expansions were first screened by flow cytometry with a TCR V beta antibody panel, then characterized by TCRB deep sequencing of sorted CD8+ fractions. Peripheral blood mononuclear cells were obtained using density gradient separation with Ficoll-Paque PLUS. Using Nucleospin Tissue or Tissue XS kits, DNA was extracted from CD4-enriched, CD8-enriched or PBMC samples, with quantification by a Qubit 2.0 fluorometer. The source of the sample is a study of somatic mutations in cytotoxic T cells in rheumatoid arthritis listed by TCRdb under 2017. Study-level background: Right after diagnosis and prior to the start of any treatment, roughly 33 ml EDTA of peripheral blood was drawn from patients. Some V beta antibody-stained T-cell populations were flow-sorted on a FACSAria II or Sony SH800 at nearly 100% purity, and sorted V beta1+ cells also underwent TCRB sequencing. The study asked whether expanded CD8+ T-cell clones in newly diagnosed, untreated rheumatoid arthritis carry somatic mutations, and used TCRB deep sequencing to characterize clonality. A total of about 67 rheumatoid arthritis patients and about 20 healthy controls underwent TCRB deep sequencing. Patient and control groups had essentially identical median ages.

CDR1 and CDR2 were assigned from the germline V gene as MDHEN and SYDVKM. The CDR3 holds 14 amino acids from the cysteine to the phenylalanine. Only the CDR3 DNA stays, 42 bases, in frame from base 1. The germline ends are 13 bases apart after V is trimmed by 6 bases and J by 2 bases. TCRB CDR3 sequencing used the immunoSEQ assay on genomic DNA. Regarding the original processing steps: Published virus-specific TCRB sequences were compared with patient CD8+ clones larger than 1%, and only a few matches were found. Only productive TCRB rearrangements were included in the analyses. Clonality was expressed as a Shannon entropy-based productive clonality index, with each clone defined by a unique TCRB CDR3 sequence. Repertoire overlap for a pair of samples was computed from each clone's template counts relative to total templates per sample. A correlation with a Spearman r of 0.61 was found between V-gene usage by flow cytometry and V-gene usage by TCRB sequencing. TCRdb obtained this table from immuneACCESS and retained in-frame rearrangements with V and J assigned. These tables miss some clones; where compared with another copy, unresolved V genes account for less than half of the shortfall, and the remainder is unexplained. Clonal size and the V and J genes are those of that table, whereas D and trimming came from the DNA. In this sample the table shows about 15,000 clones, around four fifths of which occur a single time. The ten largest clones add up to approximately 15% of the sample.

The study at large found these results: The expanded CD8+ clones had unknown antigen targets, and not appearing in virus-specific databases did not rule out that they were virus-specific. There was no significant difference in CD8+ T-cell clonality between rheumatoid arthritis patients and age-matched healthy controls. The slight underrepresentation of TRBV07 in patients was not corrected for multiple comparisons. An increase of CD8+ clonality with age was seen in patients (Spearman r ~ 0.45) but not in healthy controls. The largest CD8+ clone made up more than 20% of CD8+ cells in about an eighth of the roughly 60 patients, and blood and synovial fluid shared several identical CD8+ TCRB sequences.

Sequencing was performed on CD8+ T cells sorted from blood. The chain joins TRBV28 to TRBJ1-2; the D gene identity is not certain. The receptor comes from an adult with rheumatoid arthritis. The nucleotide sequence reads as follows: TGTGCCAGCAGATCCGCAACACTGAACTATGGCTACACCTTC. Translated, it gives CASRSATLNYGYTF.